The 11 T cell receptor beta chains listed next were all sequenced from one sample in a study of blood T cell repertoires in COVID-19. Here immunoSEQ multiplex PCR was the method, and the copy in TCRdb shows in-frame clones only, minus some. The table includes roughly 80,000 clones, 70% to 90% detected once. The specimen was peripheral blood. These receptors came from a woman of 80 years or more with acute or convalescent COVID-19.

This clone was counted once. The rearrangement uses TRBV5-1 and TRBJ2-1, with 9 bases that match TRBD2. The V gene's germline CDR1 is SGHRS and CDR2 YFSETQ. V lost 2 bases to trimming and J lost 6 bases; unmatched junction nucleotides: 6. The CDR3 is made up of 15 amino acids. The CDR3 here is CASSFMAGGSNEQFF. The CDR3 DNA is TGCGCCAGCAGCTTTATGGCGGGGGGGTCCAATGAGCAGTTCTTC. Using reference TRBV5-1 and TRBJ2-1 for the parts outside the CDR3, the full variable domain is KAGVTQTPRYLIKTRGQQVTLSCSPISGHRSVSWYQQTPGQGLQFLFEYFSETQRNKGNFPGRFSGRQFSNSRSEMNVSTLELGDSALYLCASSFMAGGSNEQFFGPGTRLTVL.

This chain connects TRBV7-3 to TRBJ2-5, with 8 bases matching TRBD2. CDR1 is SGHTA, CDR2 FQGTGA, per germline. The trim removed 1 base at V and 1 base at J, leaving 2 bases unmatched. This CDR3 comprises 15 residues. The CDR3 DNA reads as TGTGCCAGCAGCTTAATCAGCGGGGGCCAAGAGACCCAGTACTTC. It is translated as CASSLISGGQETQYF.

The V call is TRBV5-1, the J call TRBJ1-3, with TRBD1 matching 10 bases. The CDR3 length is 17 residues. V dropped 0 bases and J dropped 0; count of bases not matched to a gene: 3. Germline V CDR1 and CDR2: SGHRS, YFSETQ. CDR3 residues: CASSLAGTGDSGNTIYF. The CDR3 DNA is TGCGCCAGCAGCTTGGCTGGGACAGGGGACTCTGGAAACACCATATATTTT.

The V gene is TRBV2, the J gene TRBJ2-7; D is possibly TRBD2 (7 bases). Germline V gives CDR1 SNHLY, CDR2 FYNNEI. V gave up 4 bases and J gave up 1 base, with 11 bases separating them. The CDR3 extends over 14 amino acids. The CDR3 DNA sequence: TGTGCCAGCAGTGCCGGGGGGCCTTCCTACGAGCAGTACTTC. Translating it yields CASSAGGPSYEQYF.

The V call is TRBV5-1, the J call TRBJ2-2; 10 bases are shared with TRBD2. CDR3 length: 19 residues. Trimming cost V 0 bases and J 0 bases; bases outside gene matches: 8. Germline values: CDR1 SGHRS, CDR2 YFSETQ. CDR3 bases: TGCGCCAGCAGCTTGGGACTAGCGGGCCACCGACCGAACACCGGGGAGCTGTTTTTT. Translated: CASSLGLAGHRPNTGELFF.

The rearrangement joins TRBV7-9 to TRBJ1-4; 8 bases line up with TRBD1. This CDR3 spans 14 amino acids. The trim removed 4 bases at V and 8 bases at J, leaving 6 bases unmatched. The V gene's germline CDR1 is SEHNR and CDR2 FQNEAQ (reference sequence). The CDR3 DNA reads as TGTGCCAGCAGCTGGGACAGGCGGGGAGAAAAACTGTTTTTT. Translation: CASSWDRRGEKLFF. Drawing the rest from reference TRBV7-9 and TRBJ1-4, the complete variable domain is DTGVSQNPRHKITKRGQNVTFRCDPISEHNRLYWYRQTLGQGPEFLTYFQNEAQLEKSRLLSDRFSAERPKGSFSTLEIQRTEQGDSAMYLCASSWDRRGEKLFFGSGTQLSVL.

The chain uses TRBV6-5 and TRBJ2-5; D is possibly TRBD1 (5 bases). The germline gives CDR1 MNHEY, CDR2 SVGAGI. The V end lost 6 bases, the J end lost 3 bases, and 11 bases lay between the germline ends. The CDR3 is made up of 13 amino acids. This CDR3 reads CASSPGRKETQYF. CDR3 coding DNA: TGTGCCAGCAGCCCAGGGCGGAAAGAGACCCAGTACTTC.

The CDR3 DNA reads TGTGCCAGCAGTTTTCAGTTTGGAAACACCATATATTTT. Protein: CASSFQFGNTIYF. The V call is TRBV27, the J call TRBJ1-3; the D is unclear. V was shortened by 3 bases and J by 3 bases, with 6 bases between the two germline ends. The germline CDR1 and CDR2 sequences are MNHEY and SMNVEV (reference sequence). The length of the CDR3 is 13 residues.

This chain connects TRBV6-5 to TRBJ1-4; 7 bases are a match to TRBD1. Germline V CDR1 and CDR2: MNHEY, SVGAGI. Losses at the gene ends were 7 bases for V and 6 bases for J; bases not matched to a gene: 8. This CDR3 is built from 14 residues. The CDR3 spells CASTSRQGYEKLFF. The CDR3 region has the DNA TGTGCCAGCACCAGCCGACAGGGATATGAAAAACTGTTTTTT.

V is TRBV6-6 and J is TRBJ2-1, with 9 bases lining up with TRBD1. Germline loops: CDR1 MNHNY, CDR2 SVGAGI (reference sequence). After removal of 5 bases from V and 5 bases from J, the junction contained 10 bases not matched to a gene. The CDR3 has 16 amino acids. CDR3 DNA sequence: TGTGCCAGCAGTCTACCCGGGACAGGGATCCACAATGAGCAGTTCTTC. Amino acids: CASSLPGTGIHNEQFF.

CDR3 sequence (DNA): TGTGCCAGCAGTGAACAGGCGGGGCATACGCAGTATTTT. Translating gives CASSEQAGHTQYF. J is TRBJ2-3 and V is TRBV2, with D possibly matching TRBD2 (6 bases). The CDR3 totals 13 residues. Per germline, CDR1 SNHLY and CDR2 FYNNEI. Trimming stripped 2 bases from V and 7 bases from J, with 10 bases between.